This T cell receptor beta chain was sequenced in a study of shared clonotypes between healthy human individuals. V was cut by 1 base and J by 0 bases, with 13 bases left in between. The CDR3 is 16 residues long. Splitting the CD4+ cells yielded a CD45RA+ naive subset and a CD45RA-negative memory subset. Execution of the assay was at deep level. The protocol was immunoSEQ multiplex PCR, while the TCRdb copy is restricted to in-frame clones and leaves out a portion. Of about 1.5 million clones listed, roughly 95% are singletons. Material for sequencing was naive CD4+ T cells sorted from blood. Subset specified: CD45RA+ positively selected. This sequence was found in a man aged 30 to 45 in good health. This chain uses TRBV23-1 with TRBJ2-7, with D uncertain. TRBV23-1 is classed as an ORF, of uncertain function. CDR3 amino acids: CASSQLPGDSSYEQYF. The CDR3 DNA is TGCGCCAGCAGTCAATTGCCTGGAGATAGCTCCTACGAGCAGTACTTC.